This note documents a single T cell receptor (beta chain) sequence. The CDR3 length is 21 residues. The ends lost 2 bases at V and 3 bases at J; junction bases unmatched: 18. The entry originates in a study of blood T cell repertoires in COVID-19. On the study more broadly: Both acute and convalescent COVID-19 samples were obtained from the United States, Italy and Spain. From T cells, B-cell-depleted T cells, or PBMCs came the material, which was cDNA or gDNA.

Data came from immunoSEQ multiplex PCR; TCRdb stores just in-frame clones and leaves some out. This table holds fewer than 500,000 clones, roughly four fifths found once. The sample comprised peripheral blood. The chain is built from TRBV23-1 and TRBJ2-1, with 11 nucleotides matching TRBD2. TRBV23-1 is assigned to the ORF class and has an uncertain function. The origin of this receptor is a human donor with acute or convalescent COVID-19. The donor label of this sample is uncertain. CDR3: CASSQTPGHEIGTSGYNEQFF. CDR3 coding DNA: TGCGCCAGCAGTCAAACTCCGGGACACGAAATCGGGACTAGCGGCTACAATGAGCAGTTCTTC.